This is a list of T cell receptor beta chains from one sample in a study of cytomegalovirus exposure and HLA in healthy donors. Sequenced by immunoSEQ multiplex PCR; TCRdb stores in-frame clones only, minus some. Found here are around 100,000 clones, around 84% of them singletons; the top ten hold approximately 4%. The specimen sequenced was PBMCs. These receptors came from a woman aged 40 to 50 in good health and CMV-seropositive. Both conserved end residues are part of each CDR3. Fields, in order: J gene, D gene, V gene, clone size, CDR3 DNA, CDR3 protein. The D gene is left open where the match is weak. Clone size is shown for a subset of rows, as once, few, many or a class of expanded clone.

j_gene: TRBJ1-2; d_gene: -; v_gene: TRBV5-1; abundance: -; CDR3nt: TGCGCCAGCAGCTTGACACAAAGTGGCTACACCTTC; CDR3aa: CASSLTQSGYTF
j_gene: TRBJ2-7; d_gene: -; v_gene: TRBV5-1; abundance: once; CDR3nt: TGCGCCAGCAGCTTGGTTCTCTACGAGCAGTACTTC; CDR3aa: CASSLVLYEQYF
j_gene: TRBJ2-2; d_gene: -; v_gene: TRBV19; abundance: -; CDR3nt: TGTGCCAGCAAACCGGGTGGCAGTACCGGGGAGCTGTTTTTT; CDR3aa: CASKPGGSTGELFF
j_gene: TRBJ2-5; d_gene: -; v_gene: TRBV29-1; abundance: -; CDR3nt: TGCAGCGCCCCCTCGGGGTACCAAGAGACCCAGTACTTC; CDR3aa: CSAPSGYQETQYF
j_gene: TRBJ2-7; d_gene: TRBD2; v_gene: TRBV7-2; abundance: -; CDR3nt: TGTGCCAGCACCAAAGAGGGACTAGTCTCCTACGAGCAGTACTTC; CDR3aa: CASTKEGLVSYEQYF
j_gene: TRBJ1-4; d_gene: TRBD1; v_gene: TRBV7-9; abundance: -; CDR3nt: TGTGCCAGCAGCGGACAGGGGGTGGAAAAACTGTTTTTT; CDR3aa: CASSGQGVEKLFF
j_gene: TRBJ1-1; d_gene: TRBD1; v_gene: TRBV10-3; abundance: -; CDR3nt: TGTGCCATCAGTGAACGACAGGGGACAAGGGGAGCTTTCTTT; CDR3aa: CAISERQGTRGAFF
j_gene: TRBJ2-3; d_gene: -; v_gene: TRBV4-1; abundance: -; CDR3nt: TGCGCCAGCAGCCAAGAACCGGGACTCACAGATACGCAGTATTTT; CDR3aa: CASSQEPGLTDTQYF
j_gene: TRBJ2-4; d_gene: -; v_gene: TRBV18; abundance: -; CDR3nt: TGTGCCAGCAGGCGGTCAAACATTCAGTACTTC; CDR3aa: CASRRSNIQYF
j_gene: TRBJ1-1; d_gene: TRBD1; v_gene: TRBV29-1; abundance: -; CDR3nt: TGCAGCGGGCTAACAGGGGGCACTGAAGCTTTCTTT; CDR3aa: CSGLTGGTEAFF
j_gene: TRBJ1-2; d_gene: -; v_gene: TRBV20-1; abundance: once; CDR3nt: TGCAGTGCTAGAGATTTAGGCTACACCTTC; CDR3aa: CSARDLGYTF
j_gene: TRBJ1-2; d_gene: -; v_gene: TRBV5-1; abundance: -; CDR3nt: TGCGCCAGCAGCCGTGACAGAGAATATGGCTACACCTTC; CDR3aa: CASSRDREYGYTF
j_gene: TRBJ1-1; d_gene: -; v_gene: TRBV6-4; abundance: medium-sized; CDR3nt: TGTGCCAGCAGTGACTCTTCAACTGCGGATGAAGCTTTCTTT; CDR3aa: CASSDSSTADEAFF
j_gene: TRBJ2-7; d_gene: -; v_gene: TRBV7-8; abundance: -; CDR3nt: TGTGCCAGCAGCGCAATACCCGGAAAGGAGGGCGAGCAGTACTTC; CDR3aa: CASSAIPGKEGEQYF
j_gene: TRBJ2-5; d_gene: TRBD2; v_gene: TRBV10-3; abundance: -; CDR3nt: TGTGCCATCAGTGTAGCGGGGGGAGGAGAGACCCAGTACTTC; CDR3aa: CAISVAGGGETQYF
j_gene: TRBJ2-1; d_gene: TRBD2; v_gene: TRBV28; abundance: -; CDR3nt: TGTGCCAGCATCGGGACTAGCGGGACCTTCAGCTACAATGAGCAGTTCTTC; CDR3aa: CASIGTSGTFSYNEQFF
j_gene: TRBJ2-7; d_gene: TRBD2; v_gene: TRBV10-3; abundance: few; CDR3nt: TGTGCCATCAAAACTAGCGGCCTAGACTACGAGCAGTACTTC; CDR3aa: CAIKTSGLDYEQYF